Many counts were recorded for the clone carrying this T cell receptor beta chain. Its target is unknown. The data are from a study of T cells in Graves' hyperthyroidism and ophthalmopathy. Study outcomes and limitations: Most thyroid-expanded clonotypes above 0.001 were also found in blood.

Newly diagnosed patients aged 18 to 65 had hyperthyroidism of under 2 months' duration. The J segment lost 0 bases and the V segment lost 4 bases, leaving 9 bases of the junction unmatched. The CDR3 is made up of 17 amino acids. The CDR3 regions of TCR beta were amplified from RNA transcripts. Using the HTBI primer set, a first-round RT-PCR was run on the TCR CDR3. MiXCR, run by TCRdb on the multiplex PCR reads, gives a single entry per CDR3 protein. This sample has around 380,000 distinct CDR3 sequences; roughly 12% occur once, and the top ten carry around 20%. This receptor was taken from a man aged 25-45 years with Graves' hyperthyroidism that later progressed to Graves' ophthalmopathy. The specimen was blood. This chain links TRBV12-3 or TRBV12-4 with TRBJ2-3, with 8 bases matching TRBD2. The DNA for the CDR3 is TGTGCCAGCAGTTCCCCCGGGGGGGATGGAAGCACAGATACGCAGTATTTT. It specifies CASSSPGGDGSTDTQYF.